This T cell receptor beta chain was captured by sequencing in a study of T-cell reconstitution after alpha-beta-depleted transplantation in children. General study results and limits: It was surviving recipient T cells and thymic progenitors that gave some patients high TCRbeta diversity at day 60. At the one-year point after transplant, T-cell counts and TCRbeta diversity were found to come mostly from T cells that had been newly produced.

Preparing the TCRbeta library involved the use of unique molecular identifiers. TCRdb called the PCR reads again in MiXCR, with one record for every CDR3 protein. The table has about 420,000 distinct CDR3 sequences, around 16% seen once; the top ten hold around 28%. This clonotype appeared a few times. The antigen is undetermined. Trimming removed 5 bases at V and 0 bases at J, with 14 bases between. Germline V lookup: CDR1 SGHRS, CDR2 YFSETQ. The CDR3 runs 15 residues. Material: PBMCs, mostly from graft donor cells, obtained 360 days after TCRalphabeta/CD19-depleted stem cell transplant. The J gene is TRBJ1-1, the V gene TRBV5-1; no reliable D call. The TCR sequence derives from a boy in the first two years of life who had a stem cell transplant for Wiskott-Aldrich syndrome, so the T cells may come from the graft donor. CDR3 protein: CASRWGIGMNTEAFF. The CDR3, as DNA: TGCGCCAGCAGATGGGGTATAGGGATGAACACTGAAGCTTTCTTT.